This TCR beta chain derives from a study of vaccination and CD4 T cells after COVID-19. TCRdb called the PCR reads again in MiXCR, with one record for every CDR3 protein. The sample has around 31,000 distinct CDR3 sequences; approximately 49% are singletons. The sample's time point: late sampling 161 to 241 days after vaccination in a few convalescent patients. The CDR3 spans 14 residues. With 3 bases removed from V and 6 bases from J, the gap between germline ends came to 18 bases. Per germline, CDR1 DFQATT and CDR2 SNEGSKA (reference sequence). The material sequenced was CD4+ T cells from blood, taken about 7 months after SARS-CoV-2 vaccination. The chain links TRBV20-1 to TRBJ2-7; weak D call: TRBD2 (6 bases). This clonotype was obtained from a human donor who had recovered from COVID-19. CDR3 sequence reads: CSARAPTSLGEQYF. The CDR3 region has the DNA TGCAGTGCTAGGGCGCCGACTAGTTTAGGCGAGCAGTACTTC.